The 2 T cell receptor beta chains below were found in one sample sequenced in a study of T cell responses to AZD1222 COVID-19 vaccine. Libraries were prepared by immunoSEQ multiplex PCR; TCRdb keeps only in-frame clonotypes and omits some of them. The data hold about 100,000 clones, with about 85% observed a single time. Sequencing was performed on peripheral blood, taken 28 days after the second AZD1222 dose. Receptors were obtained from an adult who received the AZD1222 COVID-19 vaccine.

V gene TRBV30 combines with J gene TRBJ1-2, with D possibly being TRBD1 (5 bases). Trimming removed 5 bases at V and 0 bases at J, with 16 bases between. This CDR3 region has 15 residues. CDR1 is GTSNPN and CDR2 is SVGIG in the germline V gene (reference sequence). CDR3 in DNA: TGTGCCTGGGGCATACCCGGGGCTTCTAACTATGGCTACACCTTC. Translation: CAWGIPGASNYGYTF.

V and J are TRBV19 and TRBJ1-1; TRBD1 is a possible D gene (6 bases). The CDR3 is 15 amino acids. The V end lost 7 bases, the J end lost 1 base, and 16 bases lay between the germline ends. Per the germline V gene, CDR1 is LNHDA and CDR2 is SQIVND (reference sequence). CDR3 loop: CASKETGPSNTEAFF. CDR3 coding DNA: TGTGCCAGTAAAGAAACAGGGCCATCGAACACTGAAGCTTTCTTT.